Listed below are T cell receptor beta chains from one sample, sequenced in a study of cytomegalovirus exposure and HLA in healthy donors. The table came from immunoSEQ multiplex PCR; TCRdb's copy has only in-frame clones and leaves some out. The table shows 100,000 to 150,000 clones, with approximately 80% occurring only once. Sequencing used PBMCs. Receptors were obtained from a woman aged 40 to 50 in good health and CMV-seronegative. The CDR3 runs from the conserved cysteine through the conserved F or W. The order of the fields is V gene, clone size, D gene, CDR3 length, J gene, CDR3 DNA, CDR3 protein. A D gene is named only where the DNA matches it firmly. A clone size is listed for some rows: how often the clone was seen (once, few, many), or a class if it is expanded.

TRBV5-1	.	TRBD2	15	TRBJ2-5	TGCGCCAGCAGCTTTCTAGCGGGGGTACAAGAGACCCAGTACTTC	CASSFLAGVQETQYF
TRBV5-1	.	TRBD2	16	TRBJ2-5	TGCGCCAGCAGTTCGACGACTAGCGGGGACCTAGAGACCCAGTACTTC	CASSSTTSGDLETQYF
TRBV30	.	.	13	TRBJ1-5	TGTGCCTGGAGACCAGGGAGCAATCAGCCCCAGCATTTT	CAWRPGSNQPQHF
TRBV5-3	few	TRBD1	18	TRBJ1-5	TGTGCCAGAAGCCCCATAAGAAGACAGGGGGCCGGTTTACAGCCCCAGCATTTT	CARSPIRRQGAGLQPQHF
TRBV7-9	.	.	12	TRBJ2-7	TGTGCCAGCAGCTTAGGAACCTACGAGCAGTACTTC	CASSLGTYEQYF
TRBV7-9	.	.	15	TRBJ1-6	TGTGCCAGCAGCTTAGAGAGCCCGAATGATTCACCCCTCCACTTT	CASSLESPNDSPLHF
TRBV5-1	.	TRBD1	16	TRBJ2-1	TGCGCCAGCAGCTTGGCATCCGGGACAGCCTACAATGAGCAGTTCTTC	CASSLASGTAYNEQFF
TRBV5-1	.	TRBD2	15	TRBJ2-7	TGCGCCAGCAGCTTGGTCGAGCGGGGAATGGACGAGCAGTACTTC	CASSLVERGMDEQYF
TRBV7-8	.	TRBD1	16	TRBJ2-7	TGTGCCAGCAGCTTTTCCTCAGGGGGCCTTCCCTACGAGCAGTACTTC	CASSFSSGGLPYEQYF
TRBV2	.	TRBD1	16	TRBJ2-5	TGTGCCAGCAATAGATGGAGGACAGGTCAGGGGGAGACCCAGTACTTC	CASNRWRTGQGETQYF
TRBV4-1	.	.	16	TRBJ1-2	TGCGCCAGCAGCCAAGAAGGAGGGGCCGACAGTTATGGCTACACCTTC	CASSQEGGADSYGYTF
TRBV7-3	.	.	14	TRBJ2-1	TGTGCCAGCAGCTTAGATCCAGGAAATGGTGAGCAGTTCTTC	CASSLDPGNGEQFF
TRBV9	few	.	13	TRBJ2-7	TGTGCCAGCAGCGTAGACCCAGGGGCCGAGCAGTACTTC	CASSVDPGAEQYF
TRBV15	once	.	13	TRBJ1-1	TGTGCCACCAGCAGAGATGGGGGCGCTGAAGCTTTCTTT	CATSRDGGAEAFF
TRBV2	.	TRBD2	16	TRBJ2-2	TGTGCCAGCAGTGAAGGCTCAGGACTAGCGGCCGGAGAGCTGTTTTTT	CASSEGSGLAAGELFF
TRBV6-6	.	.	14	TRBJ2-7	TGTGCCAGCAGTTACTCGAAGGTAGCGCCGGAGCAGTACTTC	CASSYSKVAPEQYF
TRBV5-4	.	.	13	TRBJ2-3	TGTGCCACCTCTGGGAGGGGGACAGATACGCAGTATTTT	CATSGRGTDTQYF
TRBV10-1	.	.	12	TRBJ2-7	TGCGCCAGCAGTGGGACTACCTACGAGCAGTACTTC	CASSGTTYEQYF
TRBV2	.	.	15	TRBJ2-1	TGTGCCAGCAGTGAAAGCAGCGCCCGAGGGAATGAGCAGTTCTTC	CASSESSARGNEQFF
TRBV19	.	TRBD1	15	TRBJ1-5	TGTGCCAGTACCCCCGGACAGGGGGCTGGGCAGCCCCAGCATTTT	CASTPGQGAGQPQHF
TRBV19	.	.	14	TRBJ2-5	TGTGCCAGTAGTATGGGGCGCAGACAAGAGACCCAGTACTTC	CASSMGRRQETQYF
TRBV15	.	.	14	TRBJ1-3	TGTGCCACCAGCAGAGTCCACTCTGGAAACACCATATATTTT	CATSRVHSGNTIYF
TRBV19	.	.	12	TRBJ1-2	TGTGCCAGTAGTATACAGAACTATGGCTACACCTTC	CASSIQNYGYTF
TRBV11-1	.	TRBD2	16	TRBJ2-1	TGTGCCAGCAGCTTAGGGCGGGGGGGCGCCCACAATGAGCAGTTCTTC	CASSLGRGGAHNEQFF
TRBV27	.	TRBD1	14	TRBJ2-7	TGTGCCAGCAGTACCAGGGACAGGTCCTACGAGCAGTACTTC	CASSTRDRSYEQYF
TRBV7-2	.	TRBD2	19	TRBJ2-3	TGTGCCAGCAGCTCGAGCCTGCGGGGGGGTAGGATCGGCACAGATACGCAGTATTTT	CASSSSLRGGRIGTDTQYF
TRBV6-5	few	.	14	TRBJ2-3	TGTGCCAGCAGTTACTCCTTGAACTCAGATACGCAGTATTTT	CASSYSLNSDTQYF
TRBV18	.	.	16	TRBJ2-2	TGTGCCAGCTCACCACCGTCAGGGGTCGAAACCGGGGAGCTGTTTTTT	CASSPPSGVETGELFF